This is a list of T cell receptor beta chains from one sample in a study of T cell responses to AZD1222 COVID-19 vaccine. This table comes from immunoSEQ multiplex PCR, and its TCRdb copy is limited to in-frame clones, with some not included. This table has roughly 100,000 clones, about 80% appearing once. The source was peripheral blood, collected on day 0 of AZD1222 vaccination. Receptors originate from an adult in good health. Each CDR3 is given with its conserved first and last residue. A D gene is named only where the DNA matches it firmly. Only part of the rows carry a size: once, few, many, or a class if the clone is expanded.

CASSRGVHETQYF,TGTGCCAGCAGCCGTGGGGTCCACGAGACCCAGTACTTC,NA,TRBJ2-5,TRBV7-8,NA
CASSVPGPSNEKLFF,TGTGCCAGCAGTGTACCGGGACCCTCTAATGAAAAACTGTTTTTT,NA,TRBJ1-4,TRBV6-1,NA
CASTKAAGEAKNIQYF,TGTGCCAGCACCAAGGCTGCGGGGGAGGCCAAAAACATTCAGTACTTC,NA,TRBJ2-4,TRBV21-1,NA
CASSPLPSDSNQPQHF,TGTGCCAGCTCACCCCTACCCAGCGATAGCAATCAGCCCCAGCATTTT,NA,TRBJ1-5,TRBV18,few
CASSEGVYEKLFF,TGTGCCAGCTCAGAGGGGGTTTACGAAAAACTGTTTTTT,NA,TRBJ1-4,TRBV18,NA
CASRHVREETQYF,TGTGCCAGCAGACATGTAAGGGAAGAGACCCAGTACTTC,NA,TRBJ2-5,TRBV3-1/TRBV3-2,NA
CASSAGWRGRINTEAFF,TGTGCCAGCAGCGCTGGGTGGAGGGGGCGGATAAACACTGAAGCTTTCTTT,TRBD1,TRBJ1-1,TRBV7-6,NA
CASSVGGMGNSEQYF,TGTGCCAGCAGCGTAGGCGGAATGGGGAATTCCGAGCAGTACTTC,NA,TRBJ2-7,TRBV9,NA
CASSTTSGEANTGELFF,TGTGCCAGCAGCACGACTAGCGGGGAGGCGAACACCGGGGAGCTGTTTTTT,TRBD2,TRBJ2-2,TRBV9,NA
CASSPRDREHGYTF,TGTGCCAGCAGCCCGCGGGACAGGGAACATGGCTACACCTTC,TRBD1,TRBJ1-2,TRBV7-8,NA
CASSEMAGRDTQYF,TGTGCCAGCAGTGAAATGGCAGGCCGGGATACGCAGTATTTT,NA,TRBJ2-3,TRBV6-1,NA
CASSLEEAGAVFF,TGTGCCAGCAGCTTAGAGGAGGCCGGGGCAGTGTTTTTT,NA,TRBJ1-4,TRBV7-9,once
CASSLAGGLGYGYTF,TGTGCCAGCAGCTTAGCAGGGGGCTTAGGCTATGGCTACACCTTC,TRBD1,TRBJ1-2,TRBV7-2,NA
CASSRGTDLQETQYF,TGTGCCAGTAGTAGAGGCACGGACCTACAAGAGACCCAGTACTTC,NA,TRBJ2-5,TRBV19,NA
CASSQLHAYNEQFF,TGTGCCAGTAGTCAACTCCACGCCTACAATGAGCAGTTCTTC,NA,TRBJ2-1,TRBV19,NA
CASSLFQGAYEKLFF,TGTGCCAGCAGTTTATTCCAGGGGGCCTACGAAAAACTGTTTTTT,TRBD1,TRBJ1-4,TRBV28,NA
CASSPMMAGDLSTDTQYF,TGTGCCAGCAGCCCCATGATGGCGGGGGACTTAAGCACAGATACGCAGTATTTT,TRBD2,TRBJ2-3,TRBV4-2,NA
CASRGGAYEQYF,TGTGCCAGCAGGGGGGGGGCCTACGAGCAGTACTTC,TRBD2,TRBJ2-7,TRBV12-3/TRBV12-4,NA
CASSIVAAGNTIYF,TGTGCCAGTAGTATAGTGGCCGCTGGAAACACCATATATTTT,NA,TRBJ1-3,TRBV19,NA
CASSLIGQVLYEQYF,TGTGCCAGCAGCTTAATTGGACAGGTTCTTTACGAGCAGTACTTC,TRBD1,TRBJ2-7,TRBV7-2,few
CASSFRLGNTIYF,TGTGCCAGCAGCTTCCGATTGGGAAACACCATATATTTT,NA,TRBJ1-3,TRBV5-8,NA
CASSLGGVGNTIYF,TGTGCCAGCAGCTTAGGGGGCGTGGGAAACACCATATATTTT,NA,TRBJ1-3,TRBV7-2,NA
CASSHGTTGEAFF,TGTGCCAGCAGCCACGGGACGACAGGAGAAGCTTTCTTT,NA,TRBJ1-1,TRBV3-1/TRBV3-2,NA
CASKVSGGSNQPQHF,TGTGCCAGCAAGGTCTCCGGGGGCAGCAATCAGCCCCAGCATTTT,NA,TRBJ1-5,TRBV2,NA
CASSQVLDLNSPLHF,TGCGCCAGCAGCCAAGTACTGGATTTGAATTCACCCCTCCACTTT,NA,TRBJ1-6,TRBV4-1,NA
CASSLGGSQGEQYF,TGTGCCAGCAGCCTAGGAGGCTCCCAGGGCGAGCAGTACTTC,NA,TRBJ2-7,TRBV5-4,NA
CAIPFPGTGGRTQYF,TGTGCCATCCCATTCCCCGGGACAGGGGGACGTACGCAGTATTTT,TRBD1,TRBJ2-3,TRBV11-2,once
CASSPGNRKRADTQYF,TGTGCCAGCTCTCCTGGAAACAGGAAAAGGGCAGATACGCAGTATTTT,NA,TRBJ2-3,TRBV18,NA
CASSERTGGSFQPQHF,TGTGCCAGCAGCGAACGGACAGGGGGCAGTTTTCAGCCCCAGCATTTT,TRBD1,TRBJ1-5,TRBV7-2,NA
CASSELSGANVLTF,TGTGCCAGCAGTGAGTTGTCTGGGGCCAACGTCCTGACTTTC,NA,TRBJ2-6,TRBV6-1,few
CASSVVGGNTEAFF,TGCGCCAGCAGTGTAGTGGGTGGTAACACTGAAGCTTTCTTT,NA,TRBJ1-1,TRBV10-2,NA
CASSQSKGKGYPSYEQYF,TGCGCCAGCAGTCAATCGAAGGGGAAAGGGTACCCATCCTACGAGCAGTACTTC,NA,TRBJ2-7,TRBV23-1,NA
CASSLPGQVTGELFF,TGCGCCAGCAGCCTGCCGGGACAGGTCACCGGGGAGCTGTTTTTT,TRBD1,TRBJ2-2,TRBV5-1,NA
CASCSYGNTIYF,TGTGCCAGCTGCTCATATGGAAACACCATATATTTT,NA,TRBJ1-3,TRBV25-1,NA
CASSQTPAPTSTIYF,TGCGCCAGCAGCCAGACCCCTGCGCCGACCAGCACCATATATTTT,NA,TRBJ1-3,TRBV4-1,NA
CASSLTPGTSYGYTF,TGTGCCAGCAGCTTAACCCCCGGGACATCCTATGGCTACACCTTC,NA,TRBJ1-2,TRBV7-3,NA
CASSQEVDRGLSNYGYTF,TGCGCCAGCAGCCAAGAAGTGGACAGGGGGCTCTCTAACTATGGCTACACCTTC,TRBD1,TRBJ1-2,TRBV4-3,NA
CASSQDPSFMAGAGELFF,TGCGCCAGCAGCCAAGATCCCTCCTTTATGGCGGGGGCCGGGGAGCTGTTTTTT,TRBD2,TRBJ2-2,TRBV4-1,NA
CASSEYWGGTEAFF,TGCGCCAGCAGTGAGTACTGGGGGGGCACTGAAGCTTTCTTT,NA,TRBJ1-1,TRBV10-1,NA